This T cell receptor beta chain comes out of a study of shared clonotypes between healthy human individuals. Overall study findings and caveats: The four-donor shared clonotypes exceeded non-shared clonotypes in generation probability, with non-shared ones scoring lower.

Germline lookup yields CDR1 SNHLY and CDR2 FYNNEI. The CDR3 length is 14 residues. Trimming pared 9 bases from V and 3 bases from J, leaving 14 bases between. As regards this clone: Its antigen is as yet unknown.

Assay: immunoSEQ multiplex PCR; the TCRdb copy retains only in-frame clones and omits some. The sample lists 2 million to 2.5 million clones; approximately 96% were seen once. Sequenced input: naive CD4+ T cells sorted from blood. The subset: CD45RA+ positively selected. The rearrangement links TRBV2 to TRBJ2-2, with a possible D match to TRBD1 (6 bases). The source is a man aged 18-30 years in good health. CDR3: CASADRAHTGELFF. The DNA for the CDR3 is TGTGCCAGTGCGGACAGAGCTCACACCGGGGAGCTGTTTTTT.